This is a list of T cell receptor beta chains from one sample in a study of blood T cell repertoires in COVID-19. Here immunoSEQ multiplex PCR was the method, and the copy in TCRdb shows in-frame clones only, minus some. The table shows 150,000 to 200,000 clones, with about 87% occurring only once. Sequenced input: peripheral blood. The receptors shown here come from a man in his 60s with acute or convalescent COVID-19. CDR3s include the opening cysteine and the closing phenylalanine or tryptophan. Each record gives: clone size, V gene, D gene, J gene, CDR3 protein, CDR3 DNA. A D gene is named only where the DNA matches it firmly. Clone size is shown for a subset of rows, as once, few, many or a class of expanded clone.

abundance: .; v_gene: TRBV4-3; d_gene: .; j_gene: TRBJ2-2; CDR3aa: CASSQGTTTNTGELFF; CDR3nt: TGCGCCAGCAGCCAGGGGACAACAACGAACACCGGGGAGCTGTTTTTT
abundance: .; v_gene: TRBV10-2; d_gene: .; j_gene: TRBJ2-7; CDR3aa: CASSEWEYEQYF; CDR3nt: TGCGCCAGCAGTGAGTGGGAGTACGAGCAGTACTTC
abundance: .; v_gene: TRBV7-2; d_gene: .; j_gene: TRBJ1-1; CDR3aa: CASSLTGTEAFF; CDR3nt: TGTGCCAGCAGCTTGACGGGGACTGAAGCTTTCTTT
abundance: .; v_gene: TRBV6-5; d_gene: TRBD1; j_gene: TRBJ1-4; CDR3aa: CASSTRDRPSGKLFF; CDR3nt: TGTGCCAGCAGTACTCGGGACAGACCCAGCGGAAAACTGTTTTTT
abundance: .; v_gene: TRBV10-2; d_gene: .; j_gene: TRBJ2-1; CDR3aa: CASSQGEQFF; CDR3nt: TGCGCCAGCAGTCAGGGCGAGCAGTTCTTC
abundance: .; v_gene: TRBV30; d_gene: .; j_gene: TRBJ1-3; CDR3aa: CAWSEKGSGNTIYF; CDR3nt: TGTGCCTGGAGCGAGAAGGGGTCTGGAAACACCATATATTTT
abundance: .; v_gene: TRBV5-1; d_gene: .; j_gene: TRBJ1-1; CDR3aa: CASSLQDIVNTEAFF; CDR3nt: TGCGCCAGCAGCCTGCAAGACATCGTGAACACTGAAGCTTTCTTT
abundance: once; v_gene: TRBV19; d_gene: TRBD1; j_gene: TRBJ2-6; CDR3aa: CASSRTGDAGANVLTF; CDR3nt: TGTGCCAGTAGTCGGACAGGGGATGCTGGGGCCAACGTCCTGACTTTC
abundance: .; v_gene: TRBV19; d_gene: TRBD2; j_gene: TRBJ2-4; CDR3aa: CASSAALAGAKNIQYF; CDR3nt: TGTGCCAGTAGTGCGGCACTAGCGGGAGCCAAAAACATTCAGTACTTC
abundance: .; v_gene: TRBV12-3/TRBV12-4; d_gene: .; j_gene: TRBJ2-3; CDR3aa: CASSPQIDTQYF; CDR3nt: TGTGCCAGCAGTCCTCAGATAGATACGCAGTATTTT
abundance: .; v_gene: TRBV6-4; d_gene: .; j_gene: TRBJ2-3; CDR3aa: CASSPMPHLQADTQYF; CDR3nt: TGTGCCAGCAGTCCAATGCCCCACCTTCAGGCAGATACGCAGTATTTT
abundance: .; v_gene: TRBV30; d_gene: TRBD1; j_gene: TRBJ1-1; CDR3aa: CAWSVAGGITEAFF; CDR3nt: TGTGCCTGGAGTGTTGCAGGGGGGATCACTGAAGCTTTCTTT
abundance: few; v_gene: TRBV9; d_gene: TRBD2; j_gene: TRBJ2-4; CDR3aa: CASSVATEGGFQYF; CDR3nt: TGTGCCAGCAGCGTAGCTACCGAGGGAGGGTTTCAGTACTTC
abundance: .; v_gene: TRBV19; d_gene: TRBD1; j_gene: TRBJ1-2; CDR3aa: CASRQTGGIYGYTF; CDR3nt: TGTGCCAGTAGACAAACAGGGGGCATCTATGGCTACACCTTC